This T cell receptor beta chain was identified during a study of T cell changes during pregnancy in multiple sclerosis. V was trimmed by 8 bases and J by 7 bases, leaving 11 bases between them. Germline-derived CDR1 and CDR2 are MNHNY and SVGAGI (reference sequence). The CDR3 runs 11 residues. Profiling relied on immunoSEQ multiplex PCR, and the TCRdb table lists in-frame clones only, not all of them. The repertoire consists of approximately 49,000 clones, with around 94% occurring once and the leading ten covering roughly 0.99%. This clone was seen a few times. The sample here was CD4+ T cells from peripheral blood mononuclear cells, taken in the second trimester of pregnancy. The V and J genes are TRBV6-6 and TRBJ2-5; a possible D gene is TRBD2 (5 bases). The origin of this receptor is a female donor in good health, enrolled as a control in a pregnancy study. DNA for the CDR3: TGTGCCAGCGTCTATGAGGGGACCCAGTACTTC. Translated, it gives CASVYEGTQYF.